This TCR beta chain was identified during a study of graft-versus-host responses after intestinal transplantation. For this clone: What it binds is not known.

The length of the CDR3 is 18 residues. Germline V gene sequence: CDR1 SGHTA, CDR2 FQGTGA. V lost 0 bases and J lost 3; bases outside the gene matches: 8. Method: immunoSEQ multiplex PCR; TCRdb's copy keeps in-frame clones and lacks some. The table includes about 130,000 clones, roughly 91% detected once. The sample here was unstimulated CD4+ T cells sorted from spleen or lymph node cells, taken before intestinal transplant. The V gene is TRBV7-3, the J gene TRBJ2-2, with 9 nucleotides matching TRBD2. The clonotype was recovered from a human donor who received an intestinal transplant. The CDR3 here is CASSLTLTSGRDTGELFF. The CDR3 DNA is TGTGCCAGCAGCTTAACGTTAACTAGCGGGCGCGACACCGGGGAGCTGTTTTTT.